The rows below give T cell receptor beta chains drawn from one sample of a study of blood T cell repertoires in COVID-19. Profiling relied on immunoSEQ multiplex PCR, and the TCRdb table lists in-frame clones only, not all of them. Found here are around 300,000 clones, about nine tenths of them singletons; the top ten hold 0.94%. Sequencing input: peripheral blood. These receptors came from a middle-aged woman who had recovered from COVID-19. CDR3s include the opening cysteine and the closing phenylalanine or tryptophan. The D gene is left open where the match is weak. Clone size appears in some rows only: once, few, many, or a class for an expanded clone.

V gene: TRBV28
CDR3 length: 17
J gene: TRBJ2-5
D gene: TRBD2
clone size: NA
CDR3 DNA: TGTGCCAGCAGTCAAGGGACTAGCGGGAGGAGGGCAGAGACCCAGTACTTC
CDR3 protein: CASSQGTSGRRAETQYF

V gene: TRBV14
CDR3 length: 19
J gene: TRBJ1-4
D gene: NA
clone size: NA
CDR3 DNA: TGTGCCAGCAGCCAAGATCGAGTCGGGACAAGACTGTTTGGAGAAAAACTGTTTTTT
CDR3 protein: CASSQDRVGTRLFGEKLFF

V gene: TRBV28
CDR3 length: 17
J gene: TRBJ2-2
D gene: TRBD2
clone size: NA
CDR3 DNA: TGTGCCAGCAGTTTATGGGTAGCGGGCGCGAACACCGGGGAGCTGTTTTTT
CDR3 protein: CASSLWVAGANTGELFF

V gene: TRBV25-1
CDR3 length: 17
J gene: TRBJ1-2
D gene: TRBD1
clone size: NA
CDR3 DNA: TGTGCCAGCAGGAGGGGGACAGGGGGGCAACTCGACTATGGCTACACCTTC
CDR3 protein: CASRRGTGGQLDYGYTF

V gene: TRBV5-1
CDR3 length: 15
J gene: TRBJ1-4
D gene: TRBD1
clone size: NA
CDR3 DNA: TGCGCCAGCAGTTTGGGGGCCAGGGGGCCTGAAAAACTGTTTTTT
CDR3 protein: CASSLGARGPEKLFF

V gene: TRBV5-8
CDR3 length: 15
J gene: TRBJ1-2
D gene: TRBD1
clone size: NA
CDR3 DNA: TGTGCCAGCAGCCCCGGGGCAGGGGGCAACTATGGCTACACCTTC
CDR3 protein: CASSPGAGGNYGYTF

V gene: TRBV5-4
CDR3 length: 18
J gene: TRBJ2-7
D gene: TRBD2
clone size: NA
CDR3 DNA: TGTGCCAGCAGCTCCGGGCTAGCGGGAGGATTTACGATGTACGAGCAGTACTTC
CDR3 protein: CASSSGLAGGFTMYEQYF

V gene: TRBV11-2
CDR3 length: 16
J gene: TRBJ2-5
D gene: TRBD2
clone size: once
CDR3 DNA: TGTGCCAGCAGCTTAGTTCTAGCGGGATGGGAAGAGACCCAGTACTTC
CDR3 protein: CASSLVLAGWEETQYF

V gene: TRBV27
CDR3 length: 13
J gene: TRBJ2-7
D gene: NA
clone size: NA
CDR3 DNA: TGTGCCAGCAGTTTAGCGGGACCCTACGAGCAGTACTTC
CDR3 protein: CASSLAGPYEQYF

V gene: TRBV9
CDR3 length: 16
J gene: TRBJ1-1
D gene: NA
clone size: NA
CDR3 DNA: TGTGCCAGCAGCGTAGATGGGGCAGGGTGGCCCACTGAAGCTTTCTTT
CDR3 protein: CASSVDGAGWPTEAFF

V gene: TRBV6-5
CDR3 length: 14
J gene: TRBJ2-3
D gene: TRBD2
clone size: NA
CDR3 DNA: TGTGCCAGCAGCCGGGTCCGGGAGGCAGATACGCAGTATTTT
CDR3 protein: CASSRVREADTQYF

V gene: TRBV2
CDR3 length: 17
J gene: TRBJ2-1
D gene: NA
clone size: once
CDR3 DNA: TGTGCCAGCAGCACCGGGAGCGGTAGTGGCTCCTACAATGAGCAGTTCTTC
CDR3 protein: CASSTGSGSGSYNEQFF

V gene: TRBV30
CDR3 length: 14
J gene: TRBJ2-3
D gene: NA
clone size: NA
CDR3 DNA: TGTGCCTGGAGTGTACAGGGTACCCAAGATACGCAGTATTTT
CDR3 protein: CAWSVQGTQDTQYF

V gene: TRBV12-3/TRBV12-4
CDR3 length: 12
J gene: TRBJ2-5
D gene: NA
clone size: NA
CDR3 DNA: TGTGCCAGCAGTTCAGATGAAGAGACCCAGTACTTC
CDR3 protein: CASSSDEETQYF

V gene: TRBV2
CDR3 length: 15
J gene: TRBJ1-4
D gene: NA
clone size: NA
CDR3 DNA: TGTGCCAGCAGTGAGAGGGTGATGGTTAGTGAAAAACTGTTTTTT
CDR3 protein: CASSERVMVSEKLFF

V gene: TRBV19
CDR3 length: 13
J gene: TRBJ1-1
D gene: NA
clone size: NA
CDR3 DNA: TGTGCCAGTAGTATAGCGGGGGACACTGAAGCTTTCTTT
CDR3 protein: CASSIAGDTEAFF

V gene: TRBV3-1/TRBV3-2
CDR3 length: 15
J gene: TRBJ2-7
D gene: NA
clone size: NA
CDR3 DNA: TGTGCCAGCAGCCAAGATCTGTCAGAAGCCTACGAGCAGTACTTC
CDR3 protein: CASSQDLSEAYEQYF

V gene: TRBV11-3
CDR3 length: 12
J gene: TRBJ2-2
D gene: NA
clone size: NA
CDR3 DNA: TGTGCCTCAGGGGCGGGCACCGGGGAGCTGTTTTTT
CDR3 protein: CASGAGTGELFF

V gene: TRBV5-1
CDR3 length: 14
J gene: TRBJ1-2
D gene: NA
clone size: NA
CDR3 DNA: TGCGCCAGCAGCACCGGACAGCTCAGCTATGGCTACACCTTC
CDR3 protein: CASSTGQLSYGYTF

V gene: TRBV5-1
CDR3 length: 14
J gene: TRBJ1-1
D gene: NA
clone size: NA
CDR3 DNA: TGCGCCAGCAGCGCAGACGGGAGTAAGACTGAAGCTTTCTTT
CDR3 protein: CASSADGSKTEAFF

V gene: TRBV6-6
CDR3 length: 16
J gene: TRBJ2-5
D gene: NA
clone size: NA
CDR3 DNA: TGTGCCAGCAGTTGGTCTAGCTCTAGAGGGCAAGAGACCCAGTACTTC
CDR3 protein: CASSWSSSRGQETQYF

V gene: TRBV7-9
CDR3 length: 14
J gene: TRBJ2-7
D gene: NA
clone size: NA
CDR3 DNA: TGTGCCAGCAGCTTAGACGAGAAAGGGGACGAGCAGTACTTC
CDR3 protein: CASSLDEKGDEQYF

V gene: TRBV10-3
CDR3 length: 15
J gene: TRBJ2-2
D gene: NA
clone size: NA
CDR3 DNA: TGTGCCATCAGTGATGAGGCGCCGCGCGCCGGGGAGCTGTTTTTT
CDR3 protein: CAISDEAPRAGELFF

V gene: TRBV4-1
CDR3 length: 14
J gene: TRBJ2-3
D gene: NA
clone size: NA
CDR3 DNA: TGCGCCAGCAGCCTATCGGGGGAAACGAATACGCAGTATTTT
CDR3 protein: CASSLSGETNTQYF

V gene: TRBV5-1
CDR3 length: 14
J gene: TRBJ1-1
D gene: NA
clone size: NA
CDR3 DNA: TGCGCCAGCAGCTTGCGGCAGGGGAGCGCTGAAGCTTTCTTT
CDR3 protein: CASSLRQGSAEAFF

V gene: TRBV4-2
CDR3 length: 17
J gene: TRBJ2-7
D gene: NA
clone size: NA
CDR3 DNA: TGTGCCAGCAGCCAAGGTCAAGGACAGACAATTGCCTACGAGCAGTACTTC
CDR3 protein: CASSQGQGQTIAYEQYF

V gene: TRBV25-1
CDR3 length: 11
J gene: TRBJ2-1
D gene: NA
clone size: NA
CDR3 DNA: TGTGCCAGCAGTGACCGGTACGAGCAGTTCTTC
CDR3 protein: CASSDRYEQFF

V gene: TRBV2
CDR3 length: 13
J gene: TRBJ1-1
D gene: NA
clone size: NA
CDR3 DNA: TGTGCCAGCAGCCCCGCGCAAAACACTGAAGCTTTCTTT
CDR3 protein: CASSPAQNTEAFF

V gene: TRBV4-1
CDR3 length: 16
J gene: TRBJ2-2
D gene: TRBD2
clone size: once
CDR3 DNA: TGCGCCAGCAGCCCAGACTCTAGCGGGATGGGGGGGGAGCTGTTTTTT
CDR3 protein: CASSPDSSGMGGELFF

V gene: TRBV19
CDR3 length: 19
J gene: TRBJ2-2
D gene: TRBD2
clone size: NA
CDR3 DNA: TGTGCCAGTAGTATTTGGTGGCTAGCGGGGCTTGCGAACACCGGGGAGCTGTTTTTT
CDR3 protein: CASSIWWLAGLANTGELFF

V gene: TRBV11-2
CDR3 length: 14
J gene: TRBJ2-3
D gene: NA
clone size: NA
CDR3 DNA: TGTGCCAGCAGCTTAGTGGGTAGCGTGGATACGCAGTATTTT
CDR3 protein: CASSLVGSVDTQYF

V gene: TRBV18
CDR3 length: 15
J gene: TRBJ1-3
D gene: TRBD1
clone size: NA
CDR3 DNA: TGTGCCAGCTCACCAATGGACAGGGCTGGAAACACCATATATTTT
CDR3 protein: CASSPMDRAGNTIYF

V gene: TRBV5-1
CDR3 length: 17
J gene: TRBJ2-2
D gene: TRBD1
clone size: NA
CDR3 DNA: TGCGCCAGCAGCTTGGAGGTCGGGACAGGGGCCACCGGGGAGCTGTTTTTT
CDR3 protein: CASSLEVGTGATGELFF

V gene: TRBV4-1
CDR3 length: 15
J gene: TRBJ1-1
D gene: NA
clone size: once
CDR3 DNA: TGCGCCAGCAGCCCCGCTGGGGGGGCGCGCACTGAAGCTTTCTTT
CDR3 protein: CASSPAGGARTEAFF

V gene: TRBV19
CDR3 length: 21
J gene: TRBJ2-5
D gene: TRBD2
clone size: NA
CDR3 DNA: TGTGCCAGTAGTATAGGCCAACCGGGACTAGCGGGAGGGGGAAACCAAGAGACCCAGTACTTC
CDR3 protein: CASSIGQPGLAGGGNQETQYF

V gene: TRBV29-1
CDR3 length: 12
J gene: TRBJ2-5
D gene: TRBD1
clone size: NA
CDR3 DNA: TGCAGCGTCCGACAGGGGCAAGAGACCCAGTACTTC
CDR3 protein: CSVRQGQETQYF

V gene: TRBV24-1
CDR3 length: 12
J gene: TRBJ2-1
D gene: NA
clone size: NA
CDR3 DNA: TGTGCCACCAGTGAGTCAGTCGATGAGCAGTTCTTC
CDR3 protein: CATSESVDEQFF

V gene: TRBV27
CDR3 length: 15
J gene: TRBJ2-7
D gene: TRBD2
clone size: NA
CDR3 DNA: TGTGCCAGCAGTTTACGGGCGGGAGGGGGGTACGAGCAGTACTTC
CDR3 protein: CASSLRAGGGYEQYF

V gene: TRBV5-6
CDR3 length: 13
J gene: TRBJ2-1
D gene: NA
clone size: NA
CDR3 DNA: TGTGCCAGCAGCTTGCAGCTAGTCGAGGAGCAGTTCTTC
CDR3 protein: CASSLQLVEEQFF

V gene: TRBV18
CDR3 length: 16
J gene: TRBJ2-3
D gene: TRBD2
clone size: NA
CDR3 DNA: TGTGCCAGCTCACCACCGATAGCGGGAGGGCTGGATACGCAGTATTTT
CDR3 protein: CASSPPIAGGLDTQYF

V gene: TRBV6-1
CDR3 length: 13
J gene: TRBJ1-6
D gene: NA
clone size: NA
CDR3 DNA: TGTGCCAGCAGTGAAGAGCATAATTCACCCCTCCACTTT
CDR3 protein: CASSEEHNSPLHF

V gene: TRBV7-2
CDR3 length: 15
J gene: TRBJ2-5
D gene: TRBD1
clone size: NA
CDR3 DNA: TGTGCCAGCAGCTTATTCAGGGACAGCCAAGAGACCCAGTACTTC
CDR3 protein: CASSLFRDSQETQYF

V gene: TRBV7-9
CDR3 length: 14
J gene: TRBJ1-1
D gene: NA
clone size: NA
CDR3 DNA: TGTGCCAGCAGCTTGGATGCGGGGAGCACTGAAGCTTTCTTT
CDR3 protein: CASSLDAGSTEAFF

V gene: TRBV23-1
CDR3 length: 13
J gene: TRBJ1-5
D gene: NA
clone size: few
CDR3 DNA: TGCGCCAGCAGTCAGGAGGACCTACAGCCCCAGCATTTT
CDR3 protein: CASSQEDLQPQHF

V gene: TRBV28
CDR3 length: 14
J gene: TRBJ1-1
D gene: NA
clone size: NA
CDR3 DNA: TGTGCCAGCAGGGTTGGAAGACAGGTCACTGAAGCTTTCTTT
CDR3 protein: CASRVGRQVTEAFF

V gene: TRBV28
CDR3 length: 15
J gene: TRBJ2-3
D gene: TRBD1
clone size: NA
CDR3 DNA: TGTGCCAGCAGCCGCGGACAGGGGGTTGCAGATACGCAGTATTTT
CDR3 protein: CASSRGQGVADTQYF

V gene: TRBV2
CDR3 length: 11
J gene: TRBJ2-7
D gene: NA
clone size: NA
CDR3 DNA: TGTGCCAGTGGACTAACCTACGAGCAGTACTTC
CDR3 protein: CASGLTYEQYF

V gene: TRBV4-1
CDR3 length: 18
J gene: TRBJ2-7
D gene: NA
clone size: NA
CDR3 DNA: TGCGCCAGCAGCCAAGAGGGCAGAGGACTGGCGGAGACCTACGAGCAGTACTTC
CDR3 protein: CASSQEGRGLAETYEQYF

V gene: TRBV5-1
CDR3 length: 12
J gene: TRBJ1-1
D gene: TRBD1
clone size: NA
CDR3 DNA: TGCGCCAGCAGCCGTGAGGGACAGGAAGCTTTCTTT
CDR3 protein: CASSREGQEAFF

V gene: TRBV7-8
CDR3 length: 16
J gene: TRBJ2-7
D gene: TRBD1
clone size: NA
CDR3 DNA: TGTGCCAGCAGCTTAGGTTGGGACAGGGGGCGATACGAGCAGTACTTC
CDR3 protein: CASSLGWDRGRYEQYF

V gene: TRBV9
CDR3 length: 17
J gene: TRBJ2-5
D gene: TRBD2
clone size: NA
CDR3 DNA: TGTGCCAGCAGCGTAGGGGGGTTAGCGGGAGTGTCGGAGACCCAGTACTTC
CDR3 protein: CASSVGGLAGVSETQYF

V gene: TRBV7-3
CDR3 length: 16
J gene: TRBJ2-7
D gene: TRBD2
clone size: NA
CDR3 DNA: TGTGCCAGCAGCCTTACCCGGACTAGCGGGAGTTACGAGCAGTACTTC
CDR3 protein: CASSLTRTSGSYEQYF

V gene: TRBV19
CDR3 length: 18
J gene: TRBJ2-6
D gene: TRBD1
clone size: NA
CDR3 DNA: TGTGCCAGTAGTCGCCCGGGACAGGGGTCTGGAGGGGCCAACGTCCTGACTTTC
CDR3 protein: CASSRPGQGSGGANVLTF

V gene: TRBV11-2
CDR3 length: 15
J gene: TRBJ2-1
D gene: TRBD2
clone size: NA
CDR3 DNA: TGTGCCAGCAGCCCGAGACTAGCAAGCGGCGGTGAGCAGTTCTTC
CDR3 protein: CASSPRLASGGEQFF

V gene: TRBV4-2
CDR3 length: 14
J gene: TRBJ2-5
D gene: NA
clone size: NA
CDR3 DNA: TGTGCCAGCAGCCAAGGGGGAGGCGAAGAGACCCAGTACTTC
CDR3 protein: CASSQGGGEETQYF

V gene: TRBV30
CDR3 length: 14
J gene: TRBJ1-5
D gene: NA
clone size: NA
CDR3 DNA: TGTGCCTGGAGTGTACGGGTCAGCAATCAGCCCCAGCATTTT
CDR3 protein: CAWSVRVSNQPQHF

V gene: TRBV3-1/TRBV3-2
CDR3 length: 16
J gene: TRBJ2-1
D gene: NA
clone size: NA
CDR3 DNA: TGTGCCAGCAGCCAAGTAGGGGGAGAATCATACAATGAGCAGTTCTTC
CDR3 protein: CASSQVGGESYNEQFF